The source of this TCR beta chain is a study of CD8 T cells in ankylosing spondylitis. Study results and limitations: A TCR beta motif made of about eight highly homologous variants seemed typical of ankylosing spondylitis blood.

Trimming shortened V by 2 bases and J by 5 bases, and 9 bases separated the two germline ends. This CDR3 contains 13 residues. TCRdb itself ran the 5' RACE reads through MiXCR, one entry per CDR3 protein. The sample carries some 840,000 distinct CDR3 sequences, about 12% recorded once. This clonotype was seen a handful of times. Its antigen remains unknown. The chain uses TRBV12-3 or TRBV12-4 and TRBJ2-5; no definite D call. Sample: blood, either unsorted or a sorted T cell fraction (not recorded which). The clonotype originates from a male donor with ankylosing spondylitis. The CDR3 nucleotides read TGTGCCAGCAGTTTATTGGGCCTTGAGACCCAGTACTTC. Encoded protein: CASSLLGLETQYF.